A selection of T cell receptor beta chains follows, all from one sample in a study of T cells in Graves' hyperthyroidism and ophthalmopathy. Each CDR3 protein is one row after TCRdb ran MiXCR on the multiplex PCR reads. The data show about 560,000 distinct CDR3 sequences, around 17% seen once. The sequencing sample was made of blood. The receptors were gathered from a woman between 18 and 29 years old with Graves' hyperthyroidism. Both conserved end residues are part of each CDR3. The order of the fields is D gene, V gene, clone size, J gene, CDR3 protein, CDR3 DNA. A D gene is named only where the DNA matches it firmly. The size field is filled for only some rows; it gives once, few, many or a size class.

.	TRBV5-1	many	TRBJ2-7	CASKVLLQSYEQYF	TGCGCCAGCAAGGTCCTCCTCCAATCCTACGAGCAGTACTTC
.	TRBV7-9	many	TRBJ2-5	CASSLAIAEETQYF	TGTGCCAGCAGCTTGGCCATAGCGGAAGAGACCCAGTACTTC
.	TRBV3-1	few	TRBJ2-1	CASSQIRGRAHNEQFF	TGTGCCAGCAGCCAAATAAGAGGGCGGGCCCACAATGAGCAGTTCTTC
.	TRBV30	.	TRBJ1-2	CAWGMDPLGYTF	TGTGCCTGGGGGATGGACCCCCTTGGCTACACCTTC
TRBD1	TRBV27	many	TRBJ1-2	CASSFGAGGGYTF	TGTGCCAGCAGTTTCGGCGCAGGGGGGGGCTACACCTTC
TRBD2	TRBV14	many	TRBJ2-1	CASSALTSGRSHEQFF	TGTGCCAGCAGCGCCCTAACTAGCGGGAGATCGCATGAGCAGTTCTTC
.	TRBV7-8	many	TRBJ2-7	CASSLEAFGAYASYEQYF	TGTGCCAGCAGCTTAGAGGCTTTTGGAGCGTACGCCTCCTACGAGCAGTACTTC
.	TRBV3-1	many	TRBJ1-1	CASSGTRRGMNTEAFF	TGTGCCAGCAGCGGCACAAGAAGGGGAATGAACACTGAAGCTTTCTTT
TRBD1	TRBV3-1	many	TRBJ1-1	CASSPGTGARAFF	TGTGCCAGCAGCCCAGGGACAGGGGCACGAGCTTTCTTT
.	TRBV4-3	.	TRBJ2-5	CASSQDLGWAETQYF	TGCGCCAGCAGCCAAGATCTTGGTTGGGCTGAGACCCAGTACTTC
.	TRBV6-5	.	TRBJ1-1	CASSYSSWSGAEAFF	TGTGCCAGCAGTTACTCGAGTTGGTCCGGCGCTGAAGCTTTCTTT
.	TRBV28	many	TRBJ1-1	CASSLPGRGTEAFF	TGTGCCAGCAGTTTGCCAGGCAGAGGCACTGAAGCTTTCTTT
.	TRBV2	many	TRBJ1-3	CASSGTGIGNTIYF	TGTGCCAGCAGTGGAACAGGGATAGGAAACACCATATATTTT
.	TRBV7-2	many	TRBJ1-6	CASSPSAGTYSPLHF	TGTGCCAGCAGCCCCTCCGCAGGGACTTATTCACCCCTCCACTTT
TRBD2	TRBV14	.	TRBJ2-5	CASSRRLAGGGNQETQYF	TGTGCCAGCAGCCGACGACTAGCGGGAGGTGGGAACCAAGAGACCCAGTACTTC
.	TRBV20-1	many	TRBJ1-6	CSARGRRDSSPLHF	TGCAGTGCTAGAGGGCGGAGGGATAGTTCACCCCTCCACTTT
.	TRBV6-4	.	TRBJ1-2	CASRTTGTNYGYTF	TGTGCCAGCAGAACTACAGGGACCAACTATGGCTACACCTTC
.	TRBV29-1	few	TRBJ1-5	CSAGNSNQPQHF	TGCAGCGCGGGTAATAGCAATCAGCCCCAGCATTTT
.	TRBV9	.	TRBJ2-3	CASSVALQDTQYF	TGTGCCAGCAGCGTAGCCCTGCAGGATACGCAGTATTTT
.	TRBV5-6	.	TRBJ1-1	CASSLTGPPGEAFF	TGTGCCAGCAGCCTGACCGGGCCGCCTGGTGAAGCTTTCTTT
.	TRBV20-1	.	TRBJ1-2	CSARDSGGEAYGYTF	TGCAGTGCTAGAGATTCTGGAGGGGAGGCCTATGGCTACACCTTC
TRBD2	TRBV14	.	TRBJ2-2	CASSELAGGRGTGELFF	TGTGCCAGCAGCGAACTAGCGGGGGGACGAGGCACCGGGGAGCTGTTTTTT
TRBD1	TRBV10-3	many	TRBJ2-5	CAISPGQGDQETQYF	TGTGCCATCAGCCCGGGACAGGGGGACCAAGAGACCCAGTACTTC
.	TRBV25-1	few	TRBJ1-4	CASSDLGLSNEKLFF	TGTGCCAGCAGTGACTTGGGGTTATCCAATGAAAAACTGTTTTTT
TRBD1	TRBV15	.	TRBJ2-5	CATAGRDRGGGTQYF	TGTGCCACCGCTGGCCGGGACAGGGGAGGGGGGACCCAGTACTTC
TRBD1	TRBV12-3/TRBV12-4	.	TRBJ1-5	CASSLEQGRGGNQPQHF	TGTGCCAGCAGTTTAGAACAGGGGAGAGGGGGCAATCAGCCCCAGCATTTT
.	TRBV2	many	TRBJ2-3	CASSPTITTSTDTQYF	TGTGCCAGCAGTCCCACTATAACAACTAGCACAGATACGCAGTATTTT
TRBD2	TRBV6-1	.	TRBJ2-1	CASSVTSGRGEQFF	TGTGCCAGCAGTGTAACTAGCGGGAGGGGTGAGCAGTTCTTC
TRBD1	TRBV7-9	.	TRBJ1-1	CASSSLDRAARPEAFF	TGTGCCAGCAGCTCCCTAGACAGGGCGGCGCGTCCTGAAGCTTTCTTT
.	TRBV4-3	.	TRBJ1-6	CASSQDLSLPPLHF	TGCGCCAGCAGCCAAGATCTATCCCTCCCACCCCTCCACTTT
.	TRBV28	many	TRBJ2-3	CASSPRLTQYF	TGTGCCAGCAGTCCCCGCCTCACGCAGTATTTT
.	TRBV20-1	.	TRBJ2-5	CSARETRTRETQYF	TGCAGTGCTAGGGAGACTAGGACAAGAGAGACCCAGTACTTC
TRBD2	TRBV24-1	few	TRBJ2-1	CATSDLRSSGGGSYNEQFF	TGTGCCACCAGTGATTTGAGGTCTAGCGGTGGAGGGTCCTACAATGAGCAGTTCTTC
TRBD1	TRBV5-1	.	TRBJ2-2	CASTSAGQGPSLVTGELFF	TGCGCCAGCACCAGCGCGGGACAGGGGCCATCCTTAGTCACCGGGGAGCTGTTTTTT
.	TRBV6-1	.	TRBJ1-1	CASLVFTNTEAFF	TGTGCCAGCCTAGTGTTCACGAACACTGAAGCTTTCTTT
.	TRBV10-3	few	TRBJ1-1	CAIRTITTGTGSEAFF	TGTGCCATCAGGACGATCACGACAGGTACGGGGTCCGAAGCTTTCTTT
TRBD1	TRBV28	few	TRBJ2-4	CATRQQGVGKNIQYF	TGTGCCACCAGACAACAGGGGGTTGGCAAAAACATTCAGTACTTC
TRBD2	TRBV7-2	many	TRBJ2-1	CASSPRGSGALGNNEQFF	TGTGCCAGCAGCCCCCGGGGTAGCGGGGCCCTAGGGAACAATGAGCAGTTCTTC
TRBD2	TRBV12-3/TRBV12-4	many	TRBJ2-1	CASKSREGHGNEQFF	TGTGCCAGCAAGTCCCGGGAGGGCCATGGAAATGAGCAGTTCTTC
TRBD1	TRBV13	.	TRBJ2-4	CASSLAQGAYLAKNIQYF	TGTGCCAGCAGCTTGGCACAGGGGGCCTACCTAGCCAAAAACATTCAGTACTTC
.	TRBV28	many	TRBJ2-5	CASSTGETQYF	TGTGCCAGCAGTACTGGAGAGACCCAGTACTTC
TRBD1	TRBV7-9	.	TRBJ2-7	CATSKGQGTLEQYF	TGTGCCACCTCAAAGGGACAGGGAACGCTCGAGCAGTACTTC
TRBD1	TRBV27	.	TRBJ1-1	CASSLIQGVEAFF	TGTGCCAGCAGTCTGATACAGGGGGTGGAGGCTTTCTTT
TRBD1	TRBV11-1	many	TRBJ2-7	CASSRRQGRYEQYF	TGTGCCAGCAGCCGCCGACAGGGTCGCTACGAGCAGTACTTC
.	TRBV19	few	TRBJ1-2	CASSIGRGGYTF	TGTGCCAGTAGTATTGGGCGCGGGGGCTACACCTTC
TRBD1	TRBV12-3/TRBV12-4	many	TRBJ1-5	CASRQGGNQPQHF	TGTGCCAGCAGACAGGGGGGCAATCAGCCCCAGCATTTT
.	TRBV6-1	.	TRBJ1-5	CASRLHSNQPRHF	TGTGCCAGCAGACTACATAGCAATCAGCCCCGGCATTTT
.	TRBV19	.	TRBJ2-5	CASSPAEHRFETQYF	TGTGCCAGTAGTCCCGCCGAGCACAGGTTCGAGACCCAGTACTTC
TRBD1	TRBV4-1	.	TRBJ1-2	CASSQDNWGQLGGYGYTF	TGCGCCAGCAGCCAAGATAATTGGGGACAGTTAGGGGGCTATGGCTACACCTTC